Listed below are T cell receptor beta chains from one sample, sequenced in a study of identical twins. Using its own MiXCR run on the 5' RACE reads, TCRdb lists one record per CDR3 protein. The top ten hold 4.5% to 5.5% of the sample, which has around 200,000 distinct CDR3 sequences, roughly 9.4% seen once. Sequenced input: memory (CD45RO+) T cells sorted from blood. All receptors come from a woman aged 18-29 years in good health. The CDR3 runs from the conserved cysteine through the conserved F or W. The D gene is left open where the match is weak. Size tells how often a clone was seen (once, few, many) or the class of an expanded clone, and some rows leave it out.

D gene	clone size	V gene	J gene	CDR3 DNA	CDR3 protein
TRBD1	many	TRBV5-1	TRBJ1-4	TGCGCCAGCAGCGAACAGGGGATTAATGAAAAACTGTTTTTT	CASSEQGINEKLFF
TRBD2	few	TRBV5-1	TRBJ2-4	TGCGCCAGCAGCTTGGATCCGGGAGGCAGTAACATTCAGTACTTC	CASSLDPGGSNIQYF
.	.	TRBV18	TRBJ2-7	TGTGCCAGCTCACCTCATACAGGGTCGGGCGAGCAGTACTTC	CASSPHTGSGEQYF
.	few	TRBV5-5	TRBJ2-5	TGTGCCAGCAGCTTGAACAGACAGACAGGCCAAGAGACCCAGTACTTC	CASSLNRQTGQETQYF
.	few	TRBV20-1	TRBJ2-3	TGCAGTGCTAGTCCAACTGATCCCCAGTATTTT	CSASPTDPQYF
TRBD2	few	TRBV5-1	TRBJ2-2	TGCGCCAGCAGCTCGACTAGCGGGAGGGCTGGAGCCGGGGAGCTGTTTTTT	CASSSTSGRAGAGELFF
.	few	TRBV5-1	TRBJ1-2	TGCGCCAGCAGCCCTGGGACCTTCTATGGCTACACCTTC	CASSPGTFYGYTF
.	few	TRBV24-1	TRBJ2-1	TGTGCCACCAGTGATCATGCGTCGAACTCCTACAATGAGCAGTTCTTC	CATSDHASNSYNEQFF
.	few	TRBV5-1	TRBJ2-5	TGCGCCAGCAGCTTGGGGCTGGGGCGAAAGGAGACCCAGTACTTC	CASSLGLGRKETQYF
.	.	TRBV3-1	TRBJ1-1	TGTGCCAGCAGCCAAGATTATCCTACGGCCGAAGCTTTCTTT	CASSQDYPTAEAFF
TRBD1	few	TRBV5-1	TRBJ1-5	TGCGCCAGCAGCTTGGGGGGGACAGGGGCACAGCCCCAGCATTTT	CASSLGGTGAQPQHF
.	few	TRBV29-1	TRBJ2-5	TGCAGCTATGACGTTCAAGAGACCCAGTACTTC	CSYDVQETQYF
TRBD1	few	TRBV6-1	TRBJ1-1	TGTGCCAGCAGTGAAGTCAGACAGGGTGGAACTGAAGCTTTCTTT	CASSEVRQGGTEAFF
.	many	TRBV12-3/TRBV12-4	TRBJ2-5	TGTGCCAGCACCCCCGCAGGGGGCGGGGGGGAGACCCAGTACTTC	CASTPAGGGGETQYF
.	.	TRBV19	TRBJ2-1	TGTGCCAGTAGTATAGCCCCCAGCGGTGGCTACAATGAGCAGTTCTTC	CASSIAPSGGYNEQFF
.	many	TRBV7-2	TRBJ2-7	TGTGCCAGCAGCTTTATGGCGGGACGGGCTACCTACGAGCAGTACTTC	CASSFMAGRATYEQYF
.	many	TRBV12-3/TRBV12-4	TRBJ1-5	TGTGCCAGCAGTTTAGATCAAGGACCGGAGAAGCCCCAGCATTTT	CASSLDQGPEKPQHF
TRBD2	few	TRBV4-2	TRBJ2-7	TGTGCCAGCAGCCCCAGCGGGGGGGACTCCTACGAGCAGTACTTC	CASSPSGGDSYEQYF
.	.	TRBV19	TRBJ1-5	TGTGCCAGTAGCGTTGTCAGGGCGTACAATCAGCCCCAGCATTTT	CASSVVRAYNQPQHF
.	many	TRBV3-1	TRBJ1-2	TGTGCCAGCAGCCAAGACAGGAGGGGCTACACCTTC	CASSQDRRGYTF
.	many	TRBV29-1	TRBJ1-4	TGCAGCGTTGTTGTGGTCGGACGGGGACGTGAAAAACTGTTTTTT	CSVVVVGRGREKLFF
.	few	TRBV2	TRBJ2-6	TGTGCCAGCAGTGAACGGGGCTTACTGGACTGGAGGTCGTCTGGGGCCAACGTCCTGACTTTC	CASSERGLLDWRSSGANVLTF
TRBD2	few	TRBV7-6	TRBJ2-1	TGTGCCAGCAGCTTAGCGTTTGCTAGCGGGAACGGTGAGCAGTTCTTC	CASSLAFASGNGEQFF
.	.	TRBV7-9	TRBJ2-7	TGTGCCAGCGGGGCAGGGCGCTTGATCCAATACGAGCAGTACTTC	CASGAGRLIQYEQYF
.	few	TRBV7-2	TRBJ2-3	TGTGCGGAGGGGGGGGCAGATACGCAGTATTTT	CAEGGADTQYF
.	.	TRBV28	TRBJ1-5	TGTGCCAGCAGTTTATCAAGGGTAGGCCAGCCCCAGCATTTT	CASSLSRVGQPQHF
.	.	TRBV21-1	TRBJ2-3	TGTGCCAGCAGCAAAAGGTGGAAAGATACGCAGTATTTT	CASSKRWKDTQYF
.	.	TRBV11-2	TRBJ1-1	TGTGCCAGCAGCTTAGTCGGCCCGAAAGCTTTCTTT	CASSLVGPKAFF
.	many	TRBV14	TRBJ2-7	TGTGCCAGCAGCCAAGAGGGCCACTACTACGAGCAGTACTTC	CASSQEGHYYEQYF
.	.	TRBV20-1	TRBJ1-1	TGCAGTGCCTCGGGGGGCGCGAAGACTGAAGCTTTCTTT	CSASGGAKTEAFF
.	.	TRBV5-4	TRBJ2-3	TGTGCCAGCAGCAGCCCGCGGACGCTGATACATACGCAGTATTTT	CASSSPRTLIHTQYF
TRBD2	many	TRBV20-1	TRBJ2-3	TGCAGTACGATTAGCGGGGGGGCTGAGGCAGATACGCAGTATTTT	CSTISGGAEADTQYF
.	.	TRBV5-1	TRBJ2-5	TGCGCCAGCAGCTTGGCGGTCAGGGGAGAGACCCAGTACTTC	CASSLAVRGETQYF
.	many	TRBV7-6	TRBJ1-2	TGTGCCAGCAGCTTAGGGGAGGGGAGGAACTATGGCTACACCTTC	CASSLGEGRNYGYTF
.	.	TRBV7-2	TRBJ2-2	TGTGCCAGCACCCTAGGGGTGAACACCGGGGAGCTGTTTTTT	CASTLGVNTGELFF
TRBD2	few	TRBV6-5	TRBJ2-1	TGTGCCAGCAGTTTAGCGGGGGCCTCCTACAATGAGCAGTTCTTC	CASSLAGASYNEQFF
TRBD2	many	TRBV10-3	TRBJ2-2	TGTGCCATCAGGGGGGGACTAGCGGGAGAGAACACCGGGGAGCTGTTTTTT	CAIRGGLAGENTGELFF
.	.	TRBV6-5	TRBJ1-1	TGTGCCAGCTATGGCACTGAAGCTTTCTTT	CASYGTEAFF
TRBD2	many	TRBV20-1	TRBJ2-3	TGCAGTGCTAGCCCCAGCGGGAGTGGCACAGATACGCAGTATTTT	CSASPSGSGTDTQYF
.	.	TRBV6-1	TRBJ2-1	TGTGCCACCCTAAGACTACAAAATGAGCAGTTCTTC	CATLRLQNEQFF